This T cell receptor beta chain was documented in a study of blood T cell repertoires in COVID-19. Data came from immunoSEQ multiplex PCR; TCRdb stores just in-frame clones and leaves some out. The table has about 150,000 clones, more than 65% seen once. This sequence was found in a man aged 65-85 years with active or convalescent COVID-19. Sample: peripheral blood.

The CDR3 loop is CASSLGGVNEKLFF. Written as DNA, the CDR3 is TGTGCCAGCAGCCTTGGAGGGGTGAATGAAAAACTGTTTTTT. J is TRBJ1-4 and V is TRBV7-6; tentative D call: TRBD1 (5 bases). V was shortened by 5 bases and J by 5 bases, with 12 bases between the two germline ends. Germline CDR1 reads SGHVS; CDR2 reads FNYEAQ. CDR3 length equals 14 residues. The complete variable domain, with remaining parts taken from reference TRBV7-6 and TRBJ1-4, reads GAGVSQSPRYKVTKRGQDVALRCDPISGHVSLYWYRQALGQGPEFLTYFNYEAQQDKSGLPNDRFSAERPEGSISTLTIQRTEQRDSAMYRCASSLGGVNEKLFFGSGTQLSVL.